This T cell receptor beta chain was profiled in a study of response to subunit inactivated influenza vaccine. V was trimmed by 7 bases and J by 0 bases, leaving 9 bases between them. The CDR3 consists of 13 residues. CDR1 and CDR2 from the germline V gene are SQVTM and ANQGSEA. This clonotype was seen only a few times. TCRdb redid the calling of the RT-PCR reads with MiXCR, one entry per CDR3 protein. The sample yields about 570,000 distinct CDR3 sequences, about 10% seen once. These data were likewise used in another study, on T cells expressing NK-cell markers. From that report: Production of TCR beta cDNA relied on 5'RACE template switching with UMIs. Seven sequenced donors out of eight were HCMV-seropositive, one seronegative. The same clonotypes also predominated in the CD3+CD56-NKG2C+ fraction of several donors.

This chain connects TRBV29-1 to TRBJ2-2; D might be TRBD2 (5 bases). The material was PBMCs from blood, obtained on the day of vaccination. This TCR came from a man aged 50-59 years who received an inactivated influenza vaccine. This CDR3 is CSGTDANTGELFF. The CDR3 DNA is TGCAGCGGGACTGACGCGAACACCGGGGAGCTGTTTTTT.